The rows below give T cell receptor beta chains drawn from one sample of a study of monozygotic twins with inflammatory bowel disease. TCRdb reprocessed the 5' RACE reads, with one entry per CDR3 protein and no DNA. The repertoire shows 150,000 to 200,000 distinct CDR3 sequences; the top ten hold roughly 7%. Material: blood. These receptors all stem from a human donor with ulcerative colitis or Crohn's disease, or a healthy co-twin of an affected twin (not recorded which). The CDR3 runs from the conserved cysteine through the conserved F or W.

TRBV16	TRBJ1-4	CASSDRSNEKLFF
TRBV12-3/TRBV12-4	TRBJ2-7	CASSLQGLISYEQYF
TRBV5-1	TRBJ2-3	CASSLVPPSTDTQYF
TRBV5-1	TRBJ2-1	CASSLDVAGEYNEQFF
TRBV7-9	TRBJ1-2	CASSPDSYGYTF
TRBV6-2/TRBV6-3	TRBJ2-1	CASSNRGNEQFF
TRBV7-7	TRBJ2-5	CASSLDPGAIGKTQYF
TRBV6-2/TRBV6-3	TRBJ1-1	CASSTTGEVRDTEAFF
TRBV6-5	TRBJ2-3	CASSYSWGGWDTQYF
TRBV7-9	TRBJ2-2	CASRPGQADPPGELFF
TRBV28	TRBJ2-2	CASSFPNRELFF
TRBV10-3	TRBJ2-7	CAIASSGAASSYEQYF
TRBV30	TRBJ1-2	CACRTTGGYYGYTF
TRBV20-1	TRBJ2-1	CSARDLQGDYNEQFF
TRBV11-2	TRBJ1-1	CASSLVGGVGGTEAFF
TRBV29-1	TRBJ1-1	CSVVRHVGNTEAFF